A selection of T cell receptor beta chains follows, all from one sample in a study of blood T cells in healthy people across ages. TCRdb re-called the 5' RACE reads with MiXCR, one entry per CDR3 protein. The sample has fewer than 2,000,000 distinct CDR3 sequences, around 40% seen once. The sample consisted of blood. The receptor source for this set is a human donor in good health. Both conserved end residues are part of each CDR3. The D gene is left open where the match is weak. Some rows mark clone size as missing; the rest say once, few, many or name a class of expanded clone.

j_gene,abundance,v_gene,d_gene,CDR3nt,CDR3aa
TRBJ2-3,few,TRBV5-1,TRBD1,TGCGCCAGCAGCCGACAGGGAACGCAGTATTTT,CASSRQGTQYF
TRBJ1-5,few,TRBV7-9,TRBD1,TGTGCCAGCAGCTTCAAGGGGGCGAGCAATCAGCCCCAGCATTTT,CASSFKGASNQPQHF
TRBJ1-5,few,TRBV7-2,.,TGTGCCAGCAGCCCAGAGAGGGGTAGCAATCAGCCCCAGCATTTT,CASSPERGSNQPQHF
TRBJ2-1,.,TRBV11-2,.,TGTGCCAGCAGCTTAGCCCCAACTAGCTACAATGAGCAGTTCTTC,CASSLAPTSYNEQFF
TRBJ1-2,.,TRBV7-9,.,TGTGCCAGCAGCTTAGGAATCGGAGTAGCTAACTATGGCTACACCTTC,CASSLGIGVANYGYTF
TRBJ2-5,.,TRBV28,TRBD1,TGTGCCGGCAGTACCAACAGGGGTCGGGCAAGGGAGACCCAGTACTTC,CAGSTNRGRARETQYF
TRBJ2-1,.,TRBV6-2/TRBV6-3,TRBD2,TGTGCCAGCAGTCTCTTAGAACTAGCGGGGGGAAGCTCCTACAATGAGCAGTTCTTC,CASSLLELAGGSSYNEQFF
TRBJ2-5,few,TRBV29-1,.,TGCAGCGTTGTTGGGGGGTGGGAGACCCAGTACTTC,CSVVGGWETQYF
TRBJ1-2,.,TRBV20-1,TRBD1,TGCAGTGCTAGAGATCCCAGGGGACAGGTGAACTATGGCTACACCTTC,CSARDPRGQVNYGYTF
TRBJ1-1,few,TRBV7-2,.,TGTGCCAGCAGCTTAAACGGCTACACTGAAGCTTTCTTT,CASSLNGYTEAFF
TRBJ1-6,few,TRBV4-2,.,TGTGCCAGCAGCCAAGGGGATTTGAATTCCCCCCTCCACTTT,CASSQGDLNSPLHF
TRBJ1-2,.,TRBV6-5,.,TGTGCCAGCAGTTACGGCCCGCGGGGCACGGCGGGTAGCTACACCTTC,CASSYGPRGTAGSYTF
TRBJ1-1,.,TRBV9,.,TGTGCCAGCAGCGTAGATCGGGGCACTATGAACACTGAAGCTTTCTTT,CASSVDRGTMNTEAFF
TRBJ1-5,few,TRBV7-2,TRBD1,TGTGCCAGCAGCTTAAGGGGTGGGGACAGGAGGTTTAGCAATCAGCCCCAGCATTTT,CASSLRGGDRRFSNQPQHF
TRBJ2-1,.,TRBV24-1,.,TGTGCCACCAGTGATTTGACCGAGAAATCCTACAATGAGCAGTTCTTC,CATSDLTEKSYNEQFF
TRBJ2-7,.,TRBV15,.,TGTGCCACCAGCAGAGAGGTGGCGGTATACAATGAGCAGTACTTC,CATSREVAVYNEQYF
TRBJ2-3,.,TRBV14,.,TGTGCCAGCAGCCATCGGCCCTCACCAGATACGCAGTATTTT,CASSHRPSPDTQYF
TRBJ1-2,few,TRBV29-1,.,TGCAGCGTTGATAGACAGTCCTATGGCTACACCTTC,CSVDRQSYGYTF
TRBJ2-5,.,TRBV4-3,TRBD1,TGCGCCAGCAGCCAAGACCTAGACAGGGTACAAGAGACCCAGTACTTC,CASSQDLDRVQETQYF
TRBJ2-1,.,TRBV24-1,TRBD1,TGTGCCACCGGAGGACAGGGCGCCTACAATGAGCAGTTCTTC,CATGGQGAYNEQFF
TRBJ1-5,.,TRBV24-1,TRBD1,TGTGCCACCAGTGACGTTCCGGGACAGGGGATCACTCAGCCCCAGCATTTT,CATSDVPGQGITQPQHF
TRBJ2-1,few,TRBV2,TRBD1,TGTGCCAGCAGTGAATCACAGGGGAATGAGCAGTTCTTC,CASSESQGNEQFF
TRBJ1-4,.,TRBV6-5,.,TGTGCCAGCAGTCTTACAGGGAGTCGGGGTGAAAAACTGTTTTTT,CASSLTGSRGEKLFF
TRBJ2-7,.,TRBV12-3/TRBV12-4,TRBD2,TGTGCCGGCAATCTAGCGGGGGGATACGAGCAGTACTTC,CAGNLAGGYEQYF
TRBJ1-4,.,TRBV2,.,TGTGCCAGCAAGTGGGACACAGCAACTAATGAAAAACTGTTTTTT,CASKWDTATNEKLFF
TRBJ2-1,.,TRBV29-1,TRBD2,TGCAGCGTTGGGGTTAGCGGGGGAAATGAGCAGTTCTTC,CSVGVSGGNEQFF
TRBJ2-7,.,TRBV16,TRBD1,TGTGCCAGCAGCCTGGGACAGGGGGCTATCAACGAGCAGTACTTC,CASSLGQGAINEQYF
TRBJ1-2,few,TRBV12-3/TRBV12-4,.,TGTGCCAGCAGTTTCGGTGTAGGACAGAAGGCCGCTAACTATGGCTACACCTTC,CASSFGVGQKAANYGYTF
TRBJ2-1,few,TRBV28,.,TGTGCCAGCAGTCGAGCGACCGGGGGGCATTCCTACAATGAGCAGTTCTTC,CASSRATGGHSYNEQFF
TRBJ1-4,few,TRBV4-2,TRBD1,TGTGCCAGCAGCCAAGATTGGGGACAGGGGAGTGAAAAACTGTTTTTT,CASSQDWGQGSEKLFF
TRBJ1-5,few,TRBV7-2,.,TGTGCCAGCAGCTTAATACTCGCCTCAGGACAGCCCCAGCATTTT,CASSLILASGQPQHF
TRBJ2-5,.,TRBV25-1,TRBD1,TGTGCCAGCAGTGAATTCCGGGGGACAGGGAACCAAGAGACCCAGTACTTC,CASSEFRGTGNQETQYF
TRBJ2-2,few,TRBV11-3,TRBD2,TGTGCCAGCAGCTTAGATAGCGGGGCGAACACCGGGGAGCTGTTTTTT,CASSLDSGANTGELFF
TRBJ2-1,.,TRBV12-3/TRBV12-4,.,TGTGCCAGCAGTTTAACCGGGGTAGACCCTTACAATGAGCAGTTCTTC,CASSLTGVDPYNEQFF
TRBJ2-7,.,TRBV6-5,.,TGTGCCAGCAGTTACTCGAGTGTACCGAGCGAGCAGTACTTC,CASSYSSVPSEQYF
TRBJ2-7,few,TRBV6-2/TRBV6-3,.,TGTGCCAGCAGTTACACTCCATCCTACGAGCAGTACTTC,CASSYTPSYEQYF
TRBJ2-7,.,TRBV7-2,TRBD2,TGTGCCAGCAGCATAACTAGCGGGGGCTCCTACAATGAGCAGTACTTC,CASSITSGGSYNEQYF
TRBJ2-7,few,TRBV14,.,TGTGCCAGCAGCCAAGTCCTATGGGGATACGAGCAGTACTTC,CASSQVLWGYEQYF
TRBJ2-3,.,TRBV18,.,TGTGCCAGCTCACAAGAACAGGGTATCGATCAGTATTTT,CASSQEQGIDQYF
TRBJ1-4,few,TRBV29-1,TRBD1,TGCAGCGCCATGGGACAGGAGGGCGAAAAACTGTTTTTT,CSAMGQEGEKLFF
TRBJ1-2,few,TRBV12-3/TRBV12-4,.,TGTGCCAGCAGTTTGACCCTGGGTCGGACCACCCCTAACTATGGCTACACCTTC,CASSLTLGRTTPNYGYTF
TRBJ2-1,.,TRBV7-9,TRBD2,TGTGCCAGCAGCCCCCGGCGGGGGTCAAGCTCCTACAATGAGCAGTTCTTC,CASSPRRGSSSYNEQFF
TRBJ1-6,.,TRBV10-3,.,TGTGCCATCAGTGAATATCTGAATTCACCCCTCCACTTT,CAISEYLNSPLHF
TRBJ2-6,.,TRBV18,.,TGTGCCAGCTCACCCAACGGGGTGTTTATGGCTGGGGCCAACGTCCTGACTTTC,CASSPNGVFMAGANVLTF
TRBJ2-5,.,TRBV29-1,.,TGCGGCGTTGAAGTCGGAGAGACCCAGTACTTC,CGVEVGETQYF
TRBJ2-1,.,TRBV5-6,.,TGTGCCAGCAGCTTTATTCATGAGGGGGAATACAATGAGCAGTTCTTC,CASSFIHEGEYNEQFF
TRBJ2-5,few,TRBV7-2,TRBD1,TGTGCCAGCATCACGGGGACAGGAGTTTGGGAGACCCAGTACTTC,CASITGTGVWETQYF
TRBJ2-7,.,TRBV4-3,TRBD2,TGCGCCAGCAGCCAAGATAGGAGCGGGGAGTGCGAGCAGTACTTC,CASSQDRSGECEQYF
TRBJ1-6,.,TRBV7-9,TRBD1,TGTGCCAGCAGGACGACAGGGGGCAGTTCACCCCTCCACTTT,CASRTTGGSSPLHF
TRBJ2-1,.,TRBV29-1,.,TGCAGTAGTAGTGGGGGCGATTCCTACAATGAGCAGTTCTTC,CSSSGGDSYNEQFF